Listed here are 16 T cell receptor beta chains from one sample, sequenced in a study of OX40 agonist ivuxolimab in advanced cancers. Libraries were prepared by immunoSEQ multiplex PCR; TCRdb keeps only in-frame clonotypes and omits some of them. Here the sample spans nearly 110,000 clones, 90% being singletons. Sample: CD4+ or CD8+ T cells sorted from blood, taken in a trial of the OX40 agonist ivuxolimab. Receptors originate from an adult with an advanced solid tumor such as melanoma, head and neck, liver or kidney cancer.

This clone was counted only a few times. The chain carries TRBV9 and TRBJ1-2; TRBD1 agrees at 9 bases. V shed 0 bases and J 4 bases; nucleotides not matched to a gene: 1. Per germline, CDR1 SGDLS and CDR2 YYNGEE. The CDR3 totals 14 residues. CDR3 DNA: TGTGCCAGCAGCGTAGAACAGGGGGCCTATGGCTACACCTTC. Amino acids: CASSVEQGAYGYTF.

This clone has only a few counts. The chain uses TRBV5-1 and TRBJ2-1, with 12 bases that match TRBD2. This CDR3 is built from 15 residues. After removal of 3 bases from V and 6 bases from J, the junction contained 4 bases not matched to a gene. CDR1 SGHRS and CDR2 YFSETQ come from the germline V gene. The CDR3 DNA reads TGCGCCAGCAGCTCAGGACTAGCGGGGACCAATGAGCAGTTCTTC. It translates to CASSSGLAGTNEQFF.

The rearrangement uses TRBV6-6 and TRBJ2-1; D gene unclear. Germline V gene sequence: CDR1 MNHNY, CDR2 SVGAGI (reference sequence). This CDR3 has 15 residues. Trimming shortened V by 6 bases and J by 6 bases, and 18 bases separated the two germline ends. The CDR3 nucleotides are TGTGCCAGCAGCCCCATCAGCGTTCTACTCAATGAGCAGTTCTTC. Translated, it gives CASSPISVLLNEQFF.

The J gene is TRBJ1-2, the V gene TRBV28; perhaps TRBD1 as D (5 bases). V was clipped by 6 bases and J by 5 bases, with 16 bases between them. The CDR3 extends over 14 amino acids. CDR1 and CDR2 (germline): MDHEN, SYDVKM. CDR3 region: CASSSGTGLYGYTF. For the CDR3, the DNA is TGTGCCAGCAGCTCCGGGACGGGGCTTTATGGCTACACCTTC.

The V call is TRBV10-3, the J call TRBJ1-1, with a possible D match to TRBD1 (6 bases). The CDR3 is 14 residues long. CDR1 and CDR2 from the germline V gene are ENHRY and SYGVKD. The V end lost 7 bases, the J end lost 0 bases, and 12 bases lay between the germline ends. CDR3 sequence (DNA): TGTGCCATCACCCCGGGACACCTGAACACTGAAGCTTTCTTT. Translated: CAITPGHLNTEAFF.

The chain recombines TRBV29-1 with TRBJ1-1, with a weak D call TRBD1 (5 bases). The germline V and J ends were trimmed by 4 bases and 1 base, with 13 bases remaining between them. This CDR3 is built from 14 residues. Germline assignment: CDR1 SQVTM and CDR2 ANQGSEA. CDR3 sequence: CSVGAGIANTEAFF. The CDR3 region has the DNA TGCAGCGTTGGGGCAGGGATAGCGAACACTGAAGCTTTCTTT.

The CDR3 DNA follows: TGTGCCAGCAGCTTAGGGTCGCGTAATCAGCCCCAGCATTTT. Translated, it gives CASSLGSRNQPQHF. The rearrangement joins TRBV7-2 to TRBJ1-5; D unclear. This CDR3 is 14 amino acids long. CDR1 and CDR2 from the germline V gene are SGHTA and FQGNSA. Trimming removed 1 base at V and 4 bases at J, with 8 bases between.

V gene TRBV5-4 combines with J gene TRBJ2-3, with 14 bases fitting TRBD2. The germline V gene has CDR1 SGHNT and CDR2 YYREEE (reference sequence). The trim removed 5 bases at V and 10 bases at J, leaving 6 bases unmatched. This CDR3 has 14 residues. CDR3 in amino acids: CASRPGLAGGPQYF. Here the CDR3 DNA reads TGTGCCAGCAGACCCGGACTAGCGGGGGGTCCGCAGTATTTT.

V gene TRBV5-1 combines with J gene TRBJ2-7; TRBD1 agrees at 7 bases. The CDR3 runs 13 residues. V lost 4 bases and J lost 3; bases outside the gene matches: 4. CDR1 and CDR2 from the germline V gene are SGHRS and YFSETQ. The CDR3 reads CASSRGQNYEQYF. CDR3 bases: TGCGCCAGCAGCAGGGGACAGAACTACGAGCAGTACTTC.

The chain links TRBV18 to TRBJ1-3, with a weak D call TRBD1 (6 bases). The length of the CDR3 is 17 residues. V was pared by 2 bases and J by 0 bases, with 14 bases between. CDR1 is KGHSH and CDR2 is LQKENI in the germline V gene. The CDR3, as DNA: TGTGCCAGCTCACCATCCCCTGGACAGATCTCTGGAAACACCATATATTTT. Its translation is CASSPSPGQISGNTIYF.

CDR3 DNA: TGTGCCTGGAGTGTACAGGGGGCCCAGTACTTC. The encoded protein is CAWSVQGAQYF. The rearrangement links TRBV30 to TRBJ2-5, with TRBD1 matching 8 bases. Trimming at V came to 0 bases and at J to 9 bases, leaving 0 bases not matched to a gene. This CDR3 has 11 residues. CDR1 GTSNPN and CDR2 SVGIG come from the germline V gene (reference sequence). The full variable domain, completed using reference TRBV30 and TRBJ2-5, is SQTIHQWPATLVQPVGSPLSLECTVEGTSNPNLYWYRQAAGRGLQLLFYSVGIGQISSEVPQNLSASRPQDRQFILSSKKLLLSDSGFYLCAWSVQGAQYFGPGTRLLVL.

The rearrangement links TRBV28 to TRBJ2-3, with TRBD2 matching 11 bases. Germline V gene data show CDR1 as MDHEN and CDR2 as SYDVKM. Germline trimming cut 3 bases from V and 9 bases from J; bases unmatched to any gene: 8. This CDR3 has 15 amino acids. This CDR3 reads CASSLSGSGGATQYF. The DNA for the CDR3 is TGTGCCAGCAGTTTGTCGGGTAGCGGGGGGGCCACGCAGTATTTT.

V gene TRBV5-4 combines with J gene TRBJ1-5; a possible D gene is TRBD1 (6 bases). Trimming removed 5 bases at V and 5 bases at J, with 14 bases between. Germline V gives CDR1 SGHNT, CDR2 YYREEE (reference sequence). The CDR3 runs 14 residues. The CDR3 bases are TGTGCCAGCAGTATACAGGGTGTCGATCAGCCCCAGCATTTT. The encoded protein is CASSIQGVDQPQHF. Complete variable domain (other parts from reference TRBV5-4 and TRBJ1-5): ETGVTQSPTHLIKTRGQQVTLRCSSQSGHNTVSWYQQALGQGPQFIFQYYREEENGRGNFPPRFSGLQFPNYSSELNVNALELDDSALYLCASSIQGVDQPQHFGDGTRLSIL.

This chain links TRBV6-5 with TRBJ2-7; D unclear. CDR3 size: 11 residues. Trimming took 0 bases from V and 9 from J, leaving 6 bases between them. Germline CDR1 MNHEY, CDR2 SVGAGI. Here the CDR3 DNA reads TGTGCCAGCAGTTACTCGGGTCGGCAGTACTTC. Its translation is CASSYSGRQYF.

The CDR3 DNA sequence: TGTGCCAGCAATACGGTCGGGACAACTAATCTACGAAAACTGTTTTTT. Translated: CASNTVGTTNLRKLFF. This rearrangement joins TRBV6-6 to TRBJ1-4, with D tentatively TRBD1 (6 bases). V lost 7 bases and J 10 bases, leaving 25 bases between the germline ends. CDR3 length equals 16 residues. Germline values: CDR1 MNHNY, CDR2 SVGAGI (reference sequence).

V usage is TRBV7-2 and J usage is TRBJ2-1; 16 nucleotides line up with TRBD2. The CDR3 spans 17 residues. V gave up 6 bases and J gave up 9 bases; unmatched junction bases: 11. The V gene's germline CDR1 is SGHTA and CDR2 FQGNSA. The CDR3 here is CASRADPGLAGGSEQFF. The CDR3 DNA reads as TGTGCCAGCAGAGCTGACCCGGGACTAGCGGGGGGGAGTGAGCAGTTCTTC.